This TCR beta chain was recovered during a study of shared clonotypes between healthy human individuals. With 3 bases removed from V and 0 bases from J, the gap between germline ends came to 6 bases. Looked up from germline, CDR1 is ENHRY and CDR2 is SYGVKD. The CDR3 contains 15 residues. Profiling relied on immunoSEQ multiplex PCR, and the TCRdb table lists in-frame clones only, not all of them. The sample records 1.4 million to 1.5 million clones, roughly 96% being singletons. The chain is built from TRBV10-3 and TRBJ2-6; D is uncertain. Material: naive CD4+ T cells sorted from blood. As to subset: CD45RA+ positively selected. The receptor's source is a man aged 25 to 40 in good health. In nucleotides, the CDR3 is TGTGCCATCAGTGAACGGGTCTCTGGGGCCAACGTCCTGACTTTC. Translated: CAISERVSGANVLTF.